The 20 T cell receptor beta chains below were found in one sample sequenced in a study of cytomegalovirus exposure and HLA in healthy donors. The PCR contained 60 Vbeta and 13 Jbeta primers. Produced via immunoSEQ multiplex PCR; TCRdb's table is partial and in-frame only. The data show about 150,000 clones, with about 70% seen just once and around 3.1% held by the top ten. Sequenced input: PBMCs. The receptors here all came from a man aged 40-55 years in good health and CMV-seronegative.

J is TRBJ1-2 and V is TRBV19, with 9 bases that match TRBD1. The CDR3 spans 14 residues. Germline values: CDR1 LNHDA, CDR2 SQIVND (reference sequence). The V and J ends lost 3 bases and 4 bases, in that order; junction bases with no gene match: 3. The CDR3 loop is CASSIGQGSYGYTF. CDR3 nucleotide sequence: TGTGCCAGTAGTATTGGACAGGGGAGCTATGGCTACACCTTC.

CDR3 nucleotides: TGTGCCAGCAGTTACGTGGGACTAGCAGCCGACGAGCAGTACTTC. Translated, it gives CASSYVGLAADEQYF. The V and J genes are TRBV6-5 and TRBJ2-7; 9 positions match TRBD2. V lost 2 bases, J lost 5 bases, and 7 bases stayed unmatched. The CDR3 sequence is 15 residues long. Germline V CDR1 and CDR2: MNHEY, SVGAGI.

The chain combines TRBV29-1 with TRBJ2-7, with TRBD1 identical over 9 bases. The CDR3 covers 15 residues. CDR1 SQVTM and CDR2 ANQGSEA come from the germline V gene. J gave up 1 base and V 1 base, and 5 bases lay outside the gene matches. The CDR3 DNA reads TGCAGCGTTGAAGGGGACAGGGATTCTTCCTACGAGCAGTACTTC. This gives the protein CSVEGDRDSSYEQYF.

The chain couples TRBV11-2 to TRBJ2-7; 7 nucleotides align to TRBD2. CDR1 and CDR2 from the germline V gene are SGHAT and FQNNGV. Trimming removed 1 base from V and 5 bases from J; junction bases left unmatched: 5. The CDR3 is 14 residues long. The CDR3 sequence is CASSLGAGRDEQYF. In nucleotides, the CDR3 is TGTGCCAGCAGCTTAGGGGCAGGGAGGGACGAGCAGTACTTC.

V usage is TRBV27 and J usage is TRBJ1-2; TRBD1 agrees at 9 bases. The CDR3 has 15 residues. Unmatched junction bases numbered 11, after V lost 9 bases and J lost 3 bases. Germline V gene lookup returns CDR1 MNHEY and CDR2 SMNVEV (reference sequence). The CDR3 protein is CASRLGQGSHYGYTF. CDR3 DNA: TGTGCCAGTAGACTCGGACAGGGGAGTCACTATGGCTACACCTTC.

This chain uses TRBV25-1 with TRBJ2-6; 8 bases fit TRBD1. The CDR3 totals 17 residues. The ends lost 6 bases at V and 0 bases at J; junction bases unmatched: 7. Germline values: CDR1 MGHDK, CDR2 SYGVNS. CDR3 DNA: TGTGCCAGCAGGGGAGGACAGGGCATCTCTGGGGCCAACGTCCTGACTTTC. It yields the protein CASRGGQGISGANVLTF.

This chain joins TRBV5-1 and TRBJ2-1; unclear D gene. CDR3 length: 13 residues. V shed 0 bases and J shed 4 bases, with 5 bases lying between them. Germline V gene sequence: CDR1 SGHRS, CDR2 YFSETQ. Written as DNA, the CDR3 is TGCGCCAGCAGCTTGGACTATTACAATGAGCAGTTCTTC. The encoded protein is CASSLDYYNEQFF.

The chain joins TRBV19 to TRBJ2-4, with D uncertain. The CDR3 contains 15 residues. Germline V gene sequence: CDR1 LNHDA, CDR2 SQIVND (reference sequence). With 5 bases removed from V and 0 bases from J, the gap between germline ends came to 11 bases. Written as DNA, the CDR3 is TGTGCCAGTAGTTTTACTAAATTAGCCAAAAACATTCAGTACTTC. It is translated as CASSFTKLAKNIQYF.

The chain couples TRBV7-9 to TRBJ2-7, with 8 bases that match TRBD1. J gave up 6 bases and V 1 base, and 8 bases lay outside the gene matches. The CDR3 covers 15 residues. The germline V gene has CDR1 SEHNR and CDR2 FQNEAQ (reference sequence). The CDR3 protein is CASSLVGTGPIEQYF. As DNA, the CDR3 is TGTGCCAGCAGCTTAGTTGGGACAGGCCCGATCGAGCAGTACTTC. The full variable domain, with the rest looked up from reference TRBV7-9 and TRBJ2-7, is DTGVSQNPRHKITKRGQNVTFRCDPISEHNRLYWYRQTLGQGPEFLTYFQNEAQLEKSRLLSDRFSAERPKGSFSTLEIQRTEQGDSAMYLCASSLVGTGPIEQYFGPGTRLTVT.

This clone was counted between two and nine times. The CDR3 region is CASSFRGTYNEQFF. The DNA of the CDR3 is TGCGCCAGCAGCTTCCGCGGGACCTACAATGAGCAGTTCTTC. The chain has TRBV5-1 and TRBJ2-1; D is perhaps TRBD2 (6 bases). Germline CDR1 SGHRS, CDR2 YFSETQ. This CDR3 region has 14 residues. The V end was cut by 2 bases, the J end by 2 bases, with 8 bases between.

The CDR3 DNA is TGTGCCAGCATCCCTGGGGGGGGATACGCTTTCTTT. Encoded protein: CASIPGGGYAFF. This chain uses TRBV21-1 with TRBJ1-1. TRBV21-1 is marked as a pseudogene. The CDR3 contains 12 residues.

J is TRBJ2-1 and V is TRBV19; TRBD1 might be the D (6 bases). The germline gives CDR1 LNHDA, CDR2 SQIVND (reference sequence). CDR3 length equals 14 residues. V gave up 4 bases and J gave up 8 bases, with 15 bases separating them. The CDR3 nucleotides are TGTGCCAGTAGTACAGTAATACAGGGAGATGAGCAGTTCTTC. Amino acid sequence: CASSTVIQGDEQFF.

The chain recombines TRBV29-1 with TRBJ1-2; TRBD1 might be the D (5 bases). The germline CDR1 and CDR2 sequences are SQVTM and ANQGSEA. The CDR3 sequence is 12 residues long. V dropped 1 base and J dropped 8 bases, with 11 bases sitting between them. DNA for the CDR3: TGCAGCGTTGAAGTTCGGGGGATGGGCTACACCTTC. Translating gives CSVEVRGMGYTF.

This sequence joins TRBV29-1 and TRBJ1-1; D is perhaps TRBD1 (6 bases). The CDR3 has 14 amino acids. Trimming removed 4 bases from V and 0 bases from J, with 12 bases in between. Germline CDR1 reads SQVTM; CDR2 reads ANQGSEA. For the CDR3, the DNA is TGCAGCGTTGCCGGACAGACAATGAACACTGAAGCTTTCTTT. The encoded protein is CSVAGQTMNTEAFF.

This clone was seen repeatedly, ten times or more. The gene calls are TRBV28 and TRBJ1-2, with D tentatively TRBD1 (6 bases). The CDR3 has 14 residues. Trimming pared 3 bases from V and 7 bases from J, leaving 15 bases between. Germline V lookup: CDR1 MDHEN, CDR2 SYDVKM. Here the CDR3 DNA reads TGTGCCAGCAGTTTGGGTACAGGGTATGGTGGCTACACCTTC. It is translated as CASSLGTGYGGYTF.

This sequence joins TRBV19 and TRBJ1-5, with TRBD1 matching over 7 bases. CDR1 is LNHDA, CDR2 SQIVND, per germline (reference sequence). Trimming removed 8 bases from V and 3 bases from J; junction bases left unmatched: 4. This CDR3 region has 13 residues. The DNA for the CDR3 is TGTGCCAGTTCGGGACAGTCCAATCAGCCCCAGCATTTT. This codes for CASSGQSNQPQHF.

The chain joins TRBV6-5 to TRBJ1-2; possible D gene TRBD1, 6 bases. Germline lookup yields CDR1 MNHEY and CDR2 SVGAGI. This CDR3 region has 13 residues. V shed 6 bases and J shed 8 bases, with 16 bases lying between them. The DNA for the CDR3 is TGTGCCAGCAGCCGGGACACCCGAGGGGGCTACACCTTC. It codes for CASSRDTRGGYTF.

CDR3 sequence reads: CASSLAGGHNEQFF. Here the CDR3 DNA reads TGTGCCAGCAGCTTAGCAGGGGGTCACAATGAGCAGTTCTTC. The V gene is TRBV7-3, the J gene TRBJ2-1; the match to TRBD1 covers 7 bases. V dropped 2 bases and J dropped 5; count of bases not matched to a gene: 3. CDR1 and CDR2 from the germline V gene are SGHTA and FQGTGA. The CDR3 runs to 14 residues. Drawing the rest from reference TRBV7-3 and TRBJ2-1, the complete variable domain is GAGVSQTPSNKVTEKGKYVELRCDPISGHTALYWYRQSLGQGPEFLIYFQGTGAADDSGLPNDRFFAVRPEGSVSTLKIQRTERGDSAVYLCASSLAGGHNEQFFGPGTRLTVL.

The chain couples TRBV18 to TRBJ1-1; TRBD1 matches at 7 bases. With V trimmed by 1 base and J by 1 base, 3 bases remained unmatched. The length of the CDR3 is 15 residues. Germline V lookup: CDR1 KGHSH, CDR2 LQKENI. DNA of the CDR3: TGTGCCAGCTCACCACAAGCAGGGGGGAACACTGAAGCTTTCTTT. Protein: CASSPQAGGNTEAFF.

In its sample, this clone was seen once. The CDR3 spells CAWRLTGGSYEQYF. The CDR3 DNA reads as TGTGCCTGGAGGTTGACAGGGGGCAGCTACGAGCAGTACTTC. The chain employs TRBV30 and TRBJ2-7; the match to TRBD1 covers 10 bases. The CDR3 loop spans 14 amino acids. V dropped 3 bases and J dropped 3; count of bases not matched to a gene: 5. Germline V gene sequence: CDR1 GTSNPN, CDR2 SVGIG (reference sequence).